Below, 32 T cell receptor beta chains from the same sample are listed, as sequenced in a study of regulatory T cells in long-lasting Graves disease. The authors built TCR beta libraries using iRepertoire HTBI primers and Arm-PCR of CDR3 regions. TCRdb recomputed calls from the multiplex PCR reads with MiXCR, one row per CDR3 protein. The table records about 310,000 distinct CDR3 sequences, more than 15% of them present only once. Specified time point: newly diagnosed GD, antithyroid drugs for less than 3 months. Isolated PBMC RNA provided the starting material for the TCR library. This sample comprised peripheral blood mononuclear cells (PBMCs), obtained at new diagnosis, from a patient treated with antithyroid drugs. The receptor set was obtained from a female donor with Graves disease.

This clonotype was seen ten or more times. The chain is built from TRBV29-1 and TRBJ2-7; the match to TRBD2 covers 13 bases. Germline V gene sequence: CDR1 SQVTM, CDR2 ANQGSEA. The J segment lost 6 bases and the V segment lost 1 base, leaving 3 bases of the junction unmatched. The CDR3 spans 14 residues. The CDR3 DNA sequence: TGCAGCGTTGAAGGGGGACTAGCGGGACTCGAGCAGTACTTC. As protein: CSVEGGLAGLEQYF.

This clonotype occurred many times. The rearrangement uses TRBV27 and TRBJ1-2; D unclear. Trimming left V 6 bases short and J 0 bases short, with 20 bases between. Germline CDR1 and CDR2: MNHEY and SMNVEV (reference sequence). The CDR3 spans 17 residues. The CDR3 sequence: CASSNLGGGPANYGYTF. Written as DNA, the CDR3 is TGTGCCAGCAGCAACCTGGGTGGTGGGCCAGCTAACTATGGCTACACCTTC.

The chain links TRBV6-1 to TRBJ1-3, with a possible D match to TRBD1 (6 bases). This CDR3 is built from 15 residues. The V gene's germline CDR1 is MNHNS and CDR2 SASEGT. Trimming shortened V by 6 bases and J by 0 bases, and 12 bases separated the two germline ends. The DNA for the CDR3 is TGTGCCAGCAGAGAAACGACAGGCTCTGGAAACACCATATATTTT. Protein: CASRETTGSGNTIYF.

The chain uses TRBV6-9 and TRBJ2-1; D not resolved. CDR3 length equals 16 residues. The germline CDR1 and CDR2 sequences are MNHGY and SVAAGI. The V end was cut by 3 bases, the J end by 0 bases, with 12 bases between. CDR3 residues: CASSYSVVRSYNEQFF. CDR3 bases: TGTGCCAGCAGTTACAGTGTAGTCCGCTCCTACAATGAGCAGTTCTTC.

This clonotype has a count of ten or more. The V gene is TRBV11-2, the J gene TRBJ2-5, with D possibly being TRBD1 (6 bases). CDR3 size: 14 residues. Germline CDR1 and CDR2: SGHAT and FQNNGV. V was shortened by 5 bases and J by 0 bases, with 10 bases between the two germline ends. The CDR3 region is CASSHWTDQETQYF. In nucleotides, the CDR3 is TGTGCCAGCAGCCATTGGACAGACCAAGAGACCCAGTACTTC.

This clonotype was counted ten times or more. The gene calls are TRBV20-1 and TRBJ1-1, with TRBD1 matching over 10 bases. In germline, CDR1 is DFQATT, CDR2 SNEGSKA (reference sequence). The CDR3 is 12 amino acids. V was clipped by 6 bases and J by 5 bases; unmatched bases: 3. CDR3 sequence reads: CSAPDRGTEAFF. DNA of the CDR3: TGCAGTGCGCCGGACAGGGGGACTGAAGCTTTCTTT.

This chain uses TRBV2 with TRBJ2-1, with D maybe TRBD1 (5 bases). Trimming removed 1 base at V and 2 bases at J, with 12 bases between. Germline CDR1 and CDR2: SNHLY and FYNNEI. The CDR3 is 16 residues long. The CDR3 here is CASSEGWGLTYNEQFF. DNA of the CDR3: TGTGCCAGCAGTGAAGGGTGGGGCCTAACCTACAATGAGCAGTTCTTC.

The J gene is TRBJ1-4, the V gene TRBV11-2, with no clear D. This CDR3 region has 12 residues. The germline V gene has CDR1 SGHAT and CDR2 FQNNGV. Trimming took off 5 bases at V and 8 bases at J, with 9 bases between the two ends. The CDR3 nucleotides are TGTGCCAGCAGCGCAGAAGGCGAAAAACTGTTTTTT. Its translation is CASSAEGEKLFF. The full variable domain, rest sourced from reference TRBV11-2 and TRBJ1-4, is EAGVAQSPRYKIIEKRQSVAFWCNPISGHATLYWYQQILGQGPKLLIQFQNNGVVDDSQLPKDRFSAERLKGVDSTLKIQPAKLEDSAVYLCASSAEGEKLFFGSGTQLSVL.

The sample holds many counts of this clonotype. The V call is TRBV12-3 or TRBV12-4, the J call TRBJ1-5, with D uncertain. This CDR3 has 16 residues. Deletions cut 8 bases from V and 1 base from J, with 18 bases between. CDR3 sequence: CASAKGVGGSNQPQHF. CDR3 bases: TGTGCCAGCGCGAAGGGTGTGGGCGGGAGCAATCAGCCCCAGCATTTT.

This clonotype was detected many times. The rearrangement links TRBV5-1 to TRBJ2-7, with TRBD1 identical over 8 bases. The germline CDR1 and CDR2 sequences are SGHRS and YFSETQ. Trimming at V came to 0 bases and at J to 7 bases, leaving 9 bases not matched to a gene. CDR3 length equals 15 residues. CDR3 nucleotide sequence: TGCGCCAGCAGCTTGGGGTCAGGGGGCCTGGGAGAGCAGTACTTC. Residues: CASSLGSGGLGEQYF.

This clonotype has only a few counts. This chain uses TRBV12-3 or TRBV12-4 with TRBJ2-1; TRBD2 aligns across 7 bases. The length of the CDR3 is 13 residues. The ends lost 6 bases at V and 4 bases at J; junction bases unmatched: 3. CDR3 residues: CASSRGEYNEQFF. In nucleotides, the CDR3 is TGTGCCAGCAGCCGGGGGGAATACAATGAGCAGTTCTTC.

This clonotype occurred many times. V and J are TRBV28 and TRBJ2-1; 10 nucleotides align to TRBD1. The germline V gene encodes CDR1 MDHEN and CDR2 SYDVKM. CDR3 length: 15 residues. Trimming removed 5 bases from V and 4 bases from J; junction bases left unmatched: 5. DNA for the CDR3: TGTGCCAGCAGTCGACAGGGGGCGACGTACAATGAGCAGTTCTTC. Protein: CASSRQGATYNEQFF.

This rearrangement joins TRBV28 to TRBJ1-2; TRBD1 aligns across 7 bases. The germline CDR1 and CDR2 sequences are MDHEN and SYDVKM. V lost 6 bases to trimming and J lost 2 bases; unmatched junction nucleotides: 6. This CDR3 comprises 14 residues. This CDR3 reads CASSSTGDNYGYTF. CDR3 sequence (DNA): TGTGCCAGCAGCAGCACAGGGGACAACTATGGCTACACCTTC.

This clonotype was observed many times. This chain joins TRBV5-4 and TRBJ2-3; D possibly corresponds to TRBD1 (5 bases). V shed 0 bases and J shed 4 bases, with 21 bases lying between them. CDR3 length equals 18 residues. From germline, CDR1 is SGHNT and CDR2 YYREEE (reference sequence). The CDR3 DNA reads TGTGCCAGCAGCTTGGTAGGGGCCGGTCCCCTTGGCGCAGATACGCAGTATTTT. Protein sequence: CASSLVGAGPLGADTQYF.

This chain connects TRBV20-1 to TRBJ2-1; 8 positions agree with TRBD2. This CDR3 has 14 residues. V shed 3 bases and J 7 bases; nucleotides not matched to a gene: 8. Germline V gene lookup returns CDR1 DFQATT and CDR2 SNEGSKA (reference sequence). The CDR3 sequence: CSARRLAGLNEQFF. The CDR3 nucleotides read TGCAGTGCTAGGCGGCTAGCGGGTTTAAATGAGCAGTTCTTC.

This clonotype has just a few counts. This chain uses TRBV7-2 with TRBJ1-5, with 7 bases identical to TRBD1. The CDR3 runs to 14 residues. CDR1 and CDR2 from the germline V gene are SGHTA and FQGNSA. Trimming cost V 7 bases and J 6 bases; bases outside gene matches: 9. CDR3 loop: CASTKTGLAQPQHF. The DNA of the CDR3 is TGTGCCAGCACCAAGACAGGGCTGGCTCAGCCCCAGCATTTT.

The sample holds a few counts of this clonotype. The chain links TRBV12-5 to TRBJ1-1; 8 bases align to TRBD1. Unmatched junction bases numbered 5, after V lost 7 bases and J lost 1 base. Germline loops: CDR1 LGHNT, CDR2 FRNRAP. The CDR3 spans 14 residues. CDR3 in DNA: TGTGCTAGTGCCCCCGGACAGGGGAACACTGAAGCTTTCTTT. Translated: CASAPGQGNTEAFF.

There are many counts of this clonotype. This CDR3 is CASNAKGNTEAFF. In DNA, the CDR3 is TGCGCCAGCAACGCGAAAGGAAACACTGAAGCTTTCTTT. The genes are TRBV10-2 and TRBJ1-1; no clear D gene. Germline values: CDR1 WSHSY, CDR2 SAAADI. V lost 7 bases and J 2 bases, leaving 11 bases between the germline ends. The CDR3 totals 13 residues.

This clonotype was seen at least ten times. This chain joins TRBV7-9 and TRBJ2-7; 8 bases align to TRBD1. The trim removed 5 bases at V and 6 bases at J, leaving 6 bases unmatched. The CDR3 loop spans 13 amino acids. In germline, CDR1 is SEHNR, CDR2 FQNEAQ (reference sequence). CDR3 residues: CASSQGQGSEQYF. CDR3 nucleotide sequence: TGTGCCAGCAGCCAAGGACAGGGATCCGAGCAGTACTTC.

In its sample, this clonotype was seen once. The genes are TRBV5-4 and TRBJ1-1; 8 bases are shared with TRBD1. CDR1 is SGHNT and CDR2 is YYREEE in the germline V gene (reference sequence). The V and J ends lost 0 bases and 5 bases, in that order; junction bases with no gene match: 6. The length of the CDR3 is 15 residues. DNA for the CDR3: TGTGCCAGCAGCTTGGCCTTGCAGGGGGCGACTGAAGCTTTCTTT. Residues: CASSLALQGATEAFF.

This clonotype was seen repeatedly, ten times or more. This chain connects TRBV28 to TRBJ1-2, with a possible D match to TRBD1 (6 bases). The CDR3 runs to 14 residues. V was clipped by 6 bases and J by 5 bases, with 16 bases between them. CDR1 MDHEN and CDR2 SYDVKM come from the germline V gene. The CDR3: CASRTTGISYGYTF. CDR3 DNA: TGTGCCAGCAGAACCACAGGGATTAGTTATGGCTACACCTTC.

This clonotype was counted only a few times. This sequence joins TRBV14 and TRBJ2-2; D could derive from TRBD1 or TRBD2 (5 bases each). CDR3 length equals 13 residues. Trimming left V 7 bases short and J 6 bases short, with 12 bases between. From germline, CDR1 is SGHDN and CDR2 FVKESK. CDR3: CASTSGLPGELFF. The CDR3 region has the DNA TGTGCCAGCACCTCGGGGCTCCCCGGGGAGCTGTTTTTT.

This clonotype was found a few times. The gene calls are TRBV7-9 and TRBJ2-1; 7 bases map to TRBD2. Trimming at V came to 1 base and at J to 7 bases, leaving 10 bases not matched to a gene. Germline values: CDR1 SEHNR, CDR2 FQNEAQ (reference sequence). The CDR3 has 16 amino acids. CDR3 nucleotide sequence: TGTGCCAGCAGCTTAGTCGCGGGAGATCGGGAAAATGAGCAGTTCTTC. It encodes CASSLVAGDRENEQFF.

The chain uses TRBV28 and TRBJ2-1; 10 nucleotides align to TRBD2. The CDR3 has 20 amino acids. In germline, CDR1 is MDHEN, CDR2 SYDVKM. Unmatched junction bases numbered 23, after V lost 10 bases and J lost 2 bases. The CDR3, as DNA: TGTGCCACGAGACCCGACGGAGTGAGAGTCGGACTAGCGGCCTACAATGAGCAGTTCTTC. This gives the protein CATRPDGVRVGLAAYNEQFF.

CDR3 amino acids: CASSRGGSGRIADTQYF. The CDR3 DNA reads TGTGCCAGCAGCCGCGGGGGTAGCGGGAGGATTGCAGATACGCAGTATTTT. The chain combines TRBV11-2 with TRBJ2-3; 10 positions agree with TRBD2. The V gene end was trimmed by 5 bases and the J gene end by 4 bases; junction bases not matched to a gene: 12. CDR3 length: 17 amino acids. CDR1 SGHAT and CDR2 FQNNGV come from the germline V gene.

This clonotype was seen ten or more times. The chain recombines TRBV30 with TRBJ2-7; weak D call: TRBD1 (6 bases). This CDR3 comprises 13 residues. Between the trimmed V and J ends, which lost 0 bases and 0 bases, there was a span of 6 bases. Germline V gives CDR1 GTSNPN, CDR2 SVGIG (reference sequence). CDR3 nucleotides: TGTGCCTGGAGTGTACAGGGCTCCTACGAGCAGTACTTC. Amino acid sequence: CAWSVQGSYEQYF.

CDR3: CSAAGQGLTDTQYF. The CDR3 DNA reads TGCAGTGCAGCAGGACAGGGTCTTACAGATACGCAGTATTTT. This chain joins TRBV20-1 and TRBJ2-3, with 8 positions matching TRBD1. The CDR3 length is 14 residues. The V segment lost 6 bases and the J segment 3 bases; nucleotides outside the gene matches: 8. Germline V gene sequence: CDR1 DFQATT, CDR2 SNEGSKA (reference sequence).

There are a few counts of this clonotype. This chain uses TRBV7-2 with TRBJ2-3; no clear D gene. The CDR3 covers 14 residues. Between the trimmed V and J ends, which lost 3 bases and 14 bases, there was a span of 21 bases. Germline V gene sequence: CDR1 SGHTA, CDR2 FQGNSA. The CDR3 coding sequence is TGTGCCAGCAGCTTCCGACCCGACACCCTACAGTGGTATTTT. It translates to CASSFRPDTLQWYF.

This chain uses TRBV15 with TRBJ2-2, with no clear D. Germline V gene lookup returns CDR1 LNHNV and CDR2 YYDKDF (reference sequence). CDR3 length: 12 amino acids. With 8 bases removed from V and 6 bases from J, the gap between germline ends came to 10 bases. DNA of the CDR3: TGTGCCACCCCGGGTGGGGCCGGGGAGCTGTTTTTT. This translates into CATPGGAGELFF.

This clonotype was picked up many times. The CDR3 here is CASSFSVLEAFF. CDR3 in DNA: TGTGCCAGCAGCTTTTCGGTCCTTGAAGCTTTCTTT. V is TRBV7-2 and J is TRBJ1-1; D gene unclear. CDR1 is SGHTA, CDR2 FQGNSA, per germline. V lost 3 bases and J 7 bases, leaving 9 bases between the germline ends. The CDR3 spans 12 residues. Supplemented by reference TRBV7-2 and TRBJ1-1, the full variable domain reads GAGVSQSPSNKVTEKGKDVELRCDPISGHTALYWYRQSLGQGLEFLIYFQGNSAPDKSGLPSDRFSAERTGGSVSTLTIQRTQQEDSAVYLCASSFSVLEAFFGQGTRLTVV.

J is TRBJ2-4 and V is TRBV28; no clear D. Germline CDR1 and CDR2: MDHEN and SYDVKM. The CDR3 is made up of 15 amino acids. Trimming stripped 5 bases from V and 1 base from J, with 12 bases between. In DNA form, the CDR3 reads TGTGCCAGCAGTCTCTCGGATGTGGCCAAAAACATTCAGTACTTC. As protein: CASSLSDVAKNIQYF. Full variable domain (rest looked up from reference TRBV28 and TRBJ2-4): DVKVTQSSRYLVKRTGEKVFLECVQDMDHENMFWYRQDPGLGLRLIYFSYDVKMKEKGDIPEGYSVSREKKERFSLILESASTNQTSMYLCASSLSDVAKNIQYFGAGTRLSVL.

This clonotype was counted at least ten times. The V call is TRBV27, the J call TRBJ1-1, with D unresolved. V was trimmed by 4 bases and J by 0 bases, leaving 6 bases between them. The V gene's germline CDR1 is MNHEY and CDR2 SMNVEV (reference sequence). This CDR3 region has 13 residues. Here the CDR3 reads CASSSALNTEAFF. The DNA of the CDR3 is TGTGCCAGCAGTTCCGCCCTGAACACTGAAGCTTTCTTT.